This note documents a single TCR beta chain sequence. Those with hyperthyroidism were 18 to 65 years old, newly diagnosed, and ill for under 2 months. These data originate in a study of T cells in Graves' hyperthyroidism and ophthalmopathy. TCR beta CDR3 region amplification was performed from RNA transcripts. First-round RT-PCR with HTBI primers amplified the TCR CDR3 region. MiXCR, applied by TCRdb to the multiplex PCR reads, yields one record per CDR3 protein. This table holds roughly 700,000 distinct CDR3 sequences, 17% found once. Trimming removed 8 bases from V and 4 bases from J, with 14 bases in between. Germline lookup yields CDR1 MNHEY and CDR2 SMNVEV (reference sequence). The CDR3 spans 13 residues.

This clonotype was obtained from a man aged 45-65 years with Graves' hyperthyroidism. V usage is TRBV27 and J usage is TRBJ2-5; tentative D call: TRBD2 (5 bases). The specimen was blood. The CDR3 nucleotides are TGTGCCAGCGGATGGGCTGAGGGAGAGACCCAGTACTTC. Amino acid sequence: CASGWAEGETQYF.